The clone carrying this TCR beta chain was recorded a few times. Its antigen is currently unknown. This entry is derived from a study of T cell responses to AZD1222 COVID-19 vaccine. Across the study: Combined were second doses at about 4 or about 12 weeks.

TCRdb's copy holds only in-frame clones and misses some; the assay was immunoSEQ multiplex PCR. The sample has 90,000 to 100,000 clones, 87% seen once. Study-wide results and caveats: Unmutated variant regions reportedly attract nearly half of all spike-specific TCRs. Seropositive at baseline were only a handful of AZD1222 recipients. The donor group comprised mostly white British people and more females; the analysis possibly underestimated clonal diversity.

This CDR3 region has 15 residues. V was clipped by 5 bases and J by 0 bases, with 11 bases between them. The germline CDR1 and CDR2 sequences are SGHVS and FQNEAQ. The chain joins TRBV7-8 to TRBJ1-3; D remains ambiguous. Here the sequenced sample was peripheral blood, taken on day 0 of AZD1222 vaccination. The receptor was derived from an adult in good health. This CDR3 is CASSQERISGNTIYF. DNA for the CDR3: TGTGCCAGCAGCCAAGAGAGAATCTCTGGAAACACCATATATTTT.